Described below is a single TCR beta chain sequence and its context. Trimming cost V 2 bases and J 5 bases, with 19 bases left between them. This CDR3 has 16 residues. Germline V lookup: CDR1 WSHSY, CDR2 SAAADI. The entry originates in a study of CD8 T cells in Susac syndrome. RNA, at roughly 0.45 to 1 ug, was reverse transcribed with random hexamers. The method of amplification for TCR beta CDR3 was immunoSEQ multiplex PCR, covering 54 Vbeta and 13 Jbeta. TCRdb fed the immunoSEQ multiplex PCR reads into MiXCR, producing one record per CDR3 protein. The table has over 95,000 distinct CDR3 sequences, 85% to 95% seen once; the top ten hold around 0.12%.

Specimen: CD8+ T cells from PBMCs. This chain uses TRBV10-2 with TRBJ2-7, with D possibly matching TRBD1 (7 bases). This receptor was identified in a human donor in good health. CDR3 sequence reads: CASSENQGGIENEQYF. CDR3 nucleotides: TGCGCCAGCAGTGAGAACCAGGGGGGCATTGAAAACGAGCAGTACTTC.